These 27 T cell receptor beta chains were all obtained from the same sample, sequenced in a study of cytotoxic CD8 clonotypes in ibrutinib-treated CLL. Only in-frame clones appear in the TCRdb table, and some are missing; sequencing was by immunoSEQ multiplex PCR. Counted here are about 130,000 clones, 79% occurring once; the ten biggest clones make up more than 10%. This material consisted of PBMCs, taken after 12 months of ibrutinib treatment. The source of these receptors is a human donor with chronic lymphocytic leukemia.

V gene TRBV7-3 combines with J gene TRBJ2-3; D gene ambiguous. This CDR3 comprises 14 residues. Trimming pared 0 bases from V and 8 bases from J, leaving 12 bases between. Germline assignment: CDR1 SGHTA and CDR2 FQGTGA. The CDR3 DNA reads as TGTGCCAGCAGCTTAACGACTTGGGGAAGTACGCAGTATTTT. It specifies CASSLTTWGSTQYF.

J is TRBJ2-3 and V is TRBV7-8, with TRBD2 as a possible D gene (6 bases). V lost 2 bases, J lost 2 bases, and 14 bases lay in between. This CDR3 comprises 16 residues. Germline loops: CDR1 SGHVS, CDR2 FQNEAQ. CDR3 coding DNA: TGTGCCAGCAGCTTAACGGGAGCGGTTATCACAGATACGCAGTATTTT. It codes for CASSLTGAVITDTQYF.

With respect to this clone: The sample carries other DNA sequences with the same CDR3. The J gene is TRBJ2-7, the V gene TRBV9, with D maybe TRBD1 (5 bases). The CDR3 totals 12 residues. The V end was cut by 3 bases, the J end by 3 bases, with 7 bases between. The germline gives CDR1 SGDLS, CDR2 YYNGEE. The CDR3 region is CASSAQGYEQYF. The CDR3 DNA sequence: TGTGCCAGCAGCGCCCAGGGCTACGAGCAGTACTTC.

The chain recombines TRBV5-6 with TRBJ1-2, with D maybe TRBD1 (6 bases). CDR1 and CDR2 from the germline V gene are SGHDT and YYEEEE. The germline V and J ends were trimmed by 1 base and 4 bases, with 17 bases remaining between them. The CDR3 sequence is 16 residues long. The CDR3 spells CASSLKGGVWGYGYTF. CDR3 nucleotides: TGTGCCAGCAGCTTGAAGGGGGGCGTCTGGGGCTATGGCTACACCTTC. The full variable domain, its missing parts supplied by reference TRBV5-6 and TRBJ1-2, is DAGVTQSPTHLIKTRGQQVTLRCSPKSGHDTVSWYQQALGQGPQFIFQYYEEEERQRGNFPDRFSGHQFPNYSSELNVNALLLGDSALYLCASSLKGGVWGYGYTFGSGTRLTVV.

V gene TRBV12-5 combines with J gene TRBJ2-1; no clear D. Germline V gene sequence: CDR1 LGHNT, CDR2 FRNRAP. The CDR3 sequence is 13 residues long. Trimming left V 1 base short and J 8 bases short, with 9 bases between. CDR3 amino acids: CASGLDLSHEQFF. In DNA form, the CDR3 reads TGTGCTAGTGGTTTGGATCTTAGCCATGAGCAGTTCTTC. Full variable domain (rest looked up from reference TRBV12-5 and TRBJ2-1): DARVTQTPRHKVTEMGQEVTMRCQPILGHNTVFWYRQTMMQGLELLAYFRNRAPLDDSGMPKDRFSAEMPDATLATLKIQPSEPRDSAVYFCASGLDLSHEQFFGPGTRLTVL.

The chain uses TRBV5-1 and TRBJ2-5; D remains ambiguous. V was cut by 0 bases and J by 4 bases, with 13 bases left in between. The CDR3 loop spans 15 amino acids. Per germline, CDR1 SGHRS and CDR2 YFSETQ. CDR3 loop: CASSLARSGGETQYF. The CDR3, as DNA: TGCGCCAGCAGCTTGGCCAGGTCTGGTGGAGAGACCCAGTACTTC.

The chain has TRBV19 and TRBJ1-1; no firm D call. Germline assignment: CDR1 LNHDA and CDR2 SQIVND (reference sequence). The CDR3 consists of 14 residues. Trimming cost V 9 bases and J 9 bases, with 23 bases left between them. CDR3 loop: CASGRREGPRQAFF. CDR3 nucleotide sequence: TGTGCCAGCGGACGACGGGAGGGTCCAAGGCAAGCTTTCTTT.

The J gene is TRBJ2-1, the V gene TRBV20-1; tentative D call: TRBD2 (5 bases). V was clipped by 3 bases and J by 11 bases, with 8 bases between them. Germline CDR1 is DFQATT and CDR2 is SNEGSKA (reference sequence). CDR3 length: 10 residues. CDR3 DNA: TGCAGTGCTAGTGAGCGGAAGCAGTTCTTC. Translated, it gives CSASERKQFF.

As DNA, the CDR3 is TGTGCCAGCACTAAGACAGTACGTGCTTTCTTT. Encoded protein: CASTKTVRAFF. The rearrangement uses TRBV2 and TRBJ1-1; tentatively, D is TRBD1 (5 bases). Germline V gives CDR1 SNHLY, CDR2 FYNNEI. V lost 7 bases to trimming and J lost 11 bases, with 14 bases between them. The CDR3 is 11 residues long. Supplemented by reference TRBV2 and TRBJ1-1, the full variable domain reads EPEVTQTPSHQVTQMGQEVILRCVPISNHLYFYWYRQILGQKVEFLVSFYNNEISEKSEIFDDQFSVERPDGSNFTLKIRSTKLEDSAMYFCASTKTVRAFFGQGTRLTVV.

The chain couples TRBV5-4 to TRBJ2-7; 13 positions agree with TRBD2. Trimming took 4 bases from V and 2 from J; bases not matched to a gene: 3. The CDR3 loop spans 15 amino acids. The germline gives CDR1 SGHNT, CDR2 YYREEE (reference sequence). The CDR3 sequence: CASSRLAGGTYEQYF. The DNA of the CDR3 is TGTGCCAGCAGCCGACTAGCGGGAGGTACCTACGAGCAGTACTTC.

The gene calls are TRBV18 and TRBJ1-1; D not certain. Germline values: CDR1 KGHSH, CDR2 LQKENI. CDR3 length equals 14 residues. V shed 3 bases and J shed 1 base, with 9 bases lying between them. The CDR3 DNA sequence: TGTGCCAGCTCACCCTCGGGTAGGAACACTGAAGCTTTCTTT. It specifies CASSPSGRNTEAFF.

This clone was seen more than once but under ten times. The V call is TRBV7-9, the J call TRBJ2-2, with D hard to call. Trimming took 3 bases from V and 6 from J, leaving 5 bases between them. The CDR3 has 12 amino acids. Germline V CDR1 and CDR2: SEHNR, FQNEAQ (reference sequence). CDR3 in DNA: TGTGCCAGCAGCTTTAGCCCCGGGGAGCTGTTTTTT. Amino acids: CASSFSPGELFF.

This chain uses TRBV6-6 with TRBJ1-2; 9 bases match TRBD1. Trimming at V came to 5 bases and at J to 5 bases, leaving 6 bases not matched to a gene. The CDR3 consists of 14 residues. The germline V gene has CDR1 MNHNY and CDR2 SVGAGI (reference sequence). CDR3 in amino acids: CASSTTDRGYGYTF. The CDR3 DNA is TGTGCCAGCAGTACAACGGACAGGGGATATGGCTACACCTTC.

The rearrangement links TRBV27 to TRBJ2-7, with D tentatively TRBD2 (6 bases). Germline CDR1 MNHEY, CDR2 SMNVEV (reference sequence). The CDR3 is 15 residues long. Trimming took 2 bases from V and 3 from J, leaving 14 bases between them. The chain's CDR3 is CASSLSVGGYYEQYF. The CDR3 DNA sequence: TGTGCCAGCAGTTTAAGCGTGGGGGGATACTACGAGCAGTACTTC.

The genes are TRBV6-1 and TRBJ1-1, with TRBD1 as a possible D gene (6 bases). Deletions cut 5 bases from V and 0 bases from J, with 13 bases between. Germline-derived CDR1 and CDR2 are MNHNS and SASEGT. The CDR3 is 15 amino acids. CDR3 sequence: CASSNHRDMNTEAFF. The CDR3 DNA reads TGTGCCAGCAGTAACCACAGGGACATGAACACTGAAGCTTTCTTT.

This chain uses TRBV6-5 with TRBJ2-2, with no clear D. CDR1 and CDR2 from the germline V gene are MNHEY and SVGAGI. This CDR3 has 14 residues. V lost 6 bases, J lost 6 bases, and 14 bases lay in between. The chain's CDR3 is CASSNFLMAGELFF. The DNA of the CDR3 is TGTGCCAGCAGCAACTTTTTAATGGCCGGGGAGCTGTTTTTT.

In its sample, this clone was seen a few times. The CDR3 bases are TGCGCCAGCAGTGAGTCCGTCCAACGCGTCGTTAGGCAGTTCTTC. Its protein product is CASSESVQRVVRQFF. The V gene is TRBV10-1, the J gene TRBJ2-1; D gene uncertain. CDR1 and CDR2 from the germline V gene are WNHNN and SYGVQD (reference sequence). V lost 0 bases to trimming and J lost 12 bases, with 18 bases between them. The length of the CDR3 is 15 residues.

The CDR3 is CASSYSSGDEQYF. The CDR3 coding sequence is TGTGCCAGCAGTTACTCATCGGGCGACGAGCAGTACTTC. The chain recombines TRBV6-5 with TRBJ2-7; D not resolved. V lost 0 bases and J 5 bases, leaving 8 bases between the germline ends. Germline-derived CDR1 and CDR2 are MNHEY and SVGAGI. The CDR3 sequence is 13 residues long.

J is TRBJ1-2 and V is TRBV6-5, with no clear D. V dropped 7 bases and J dropped 4 bases, with 13 bases sitting between them. The CDR3 extends over 13 amino acids. The germline CDR1 and CDR2 sequences are MNHEY and SVGAGI. This chain's CDR3 is CASTSGYRYGYTF. DNA for the CDR3: TGTGCCAGCACCTCTGGGTATCGCTATGGCTACACCTTC.

V gene TRBV10-1 combines with J gene TRBJ2-5; TRBD2 matches at 8 bases. The J call is doubtful: the DNA matches TRBJ2-7 better. Germline CDR1 and CDR2: WNHNN and SYGVQD (reference sequence). The CDR3 consists of 16 residues. The CDR3 here is CASSDRSGRTLDEQYF. CDR3 nucleotides: TGCGCCAGCAGTGACAGAAGCGGGAGAACTTTGGACGAGCAGTACTTC.

The chain uses TRBV10-1 and TRBJ1-2; D call uncertain. The CDR3 sequence is 15 residues long. V was trimmed by 6 bases and J by 2 bases, leaving 16 bases between them. The V gene's germline CDR1 is WNHNN and CDR2 SYGVQD (reference sequence). CDR3 residues: CASSPSLTGNYGYTF. The DNA for the CDR3 is TGCGCCAGCAGCCCGTCCTTAACTGGAAACTATGGCTACACCTTC.

The chain recombines TRBV5-6 with TRBJ2-7, with 8 bases lining up with TRBD1. The V segment lost 7 bases and the J segment 1 base; nucleotides outside the gene matches: 13. This CDR3 contains 16 residues. Germline assignment: CDR1 SGHDT and CDR2 YYEEEE. Here the CDR3 reads CASSPIDRGQSYEQYF. DNA of the CDR3: TGTGCCAGCTCACCCATCGACAGGGGTCAGTCCTACGAGCAGTACTTC.

This chain uses TRBV28 with TRBJ2-7, with unresolved D. Germline V CDR1 and CDR2: MDHEN, SYDVKM. This CDR3 has 13 amino acids. Deletions cut 6 bases from V and 4 bases from J, with 13 bases between. The CDR3 region is CASSSDDSYEQYF. The CDR3 DNA reads TGTGCCAGCAGCTCGGATGACTCTTACGAGCAGTACTTC.

The J gene is TRBJ2-1, the V gene TRBV15; 10 bases map to TRBD1. The trim removed 3 bases at V and 2 bases at J, leaving 4 bases unmatched. The CDR3 totals 16 residues. Germline V CDR1 and CDR2: LNHNV, YYDKDF (reference sequence). CDR3 sequence: CATSRTGTGAYNEQFF. Written as DNA, the CDR3 is TGTGCCACCAGCAGGACCGGGACAGGGGCCTACAATGAGCAGTTCTTC.

The DNA of the CDR3 is TGTGCCAGCAGCCAATTTGGTATTTACAATGAGCAGTTCTTC. This translates into CASSQFGIYNEQFF. The chain has TRBV4-2 and TRBJ2-1; D ambiguous. V lost 2 bases and J lost 4, with 9 bases in between. The CDR3 loop spans 14 amino acids. The germline CDR1 and CDR2 sequences are LGHNA and YNFKEQ.

The chain is built from TRBV6-5 and TRBJ2-7, with 10 bases fitting TRBD2. Germline lookup yields CDR1 MNHEY and CDR2 SVGAGI. Unmatched junction bases numbered 9, after V lost 7 bases and J lost 3 bases. The CDR3 is 15 residues long. As DNA, the CDR3 is TGTGCCAGCATCCCCTCTAGCGGGAGTCTCTACGAGCAGTACTTC. This sequence encodes CASIPSSGSLYEQYF.

The gene calls are TRBV27 and TRBJ1-5; a weak D match, TRBD1 (5 bases). V lost 9 bases and J lost 0, with 24 bases in between. Germline V gene lookup returns CDR1 MNHEY and CDR2 SMNVEV (reference sequence). This CDR3 region has 18 residues. CDR3 in amino acids: CARSRHHQGDYSNQPQHF. The CDR3 nucleotides are TGTGCCAGAAGCCGCCACCATCAGGGAGACTATAGCAATCAGCCCCAGCATTTT.